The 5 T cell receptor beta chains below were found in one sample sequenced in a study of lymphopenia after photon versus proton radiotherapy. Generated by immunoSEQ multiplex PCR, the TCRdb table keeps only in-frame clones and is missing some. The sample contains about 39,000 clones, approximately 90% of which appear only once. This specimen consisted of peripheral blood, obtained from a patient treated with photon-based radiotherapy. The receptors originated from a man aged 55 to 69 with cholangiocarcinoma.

CDR3 nucleotide sequence: TGTGCCAGCAGGGGACTAGCGGCCAGCTCCTACAATGAGCAGTTCTTC. This sequence encodes CASRGLAASSYNEQFF. This chain links TRBV28 with TRBJ2-1; the match to TRBD2 covers 11 bases. V shed 6 bases, J shed 0 bases, and the junction held 4 bases outside the gene matches. Germline CDR1 is MDHEN and CDR2 is SYDVKM. This CDR3 is 16 amino acids long.

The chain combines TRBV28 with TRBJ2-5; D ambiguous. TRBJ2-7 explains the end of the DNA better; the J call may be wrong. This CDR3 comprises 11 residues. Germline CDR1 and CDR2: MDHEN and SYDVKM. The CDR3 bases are TGTGCCAGCAGTTTAGGCTACGAGCAGTACTTC. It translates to CASSLGYEQYF.

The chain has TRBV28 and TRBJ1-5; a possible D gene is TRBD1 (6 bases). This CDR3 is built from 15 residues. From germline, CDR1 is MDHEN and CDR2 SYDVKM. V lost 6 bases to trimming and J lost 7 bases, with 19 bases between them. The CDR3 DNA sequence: TGTGCCAGCAGCCCCGGGGGCAGGGCTGACCAGCCCCAGCATTTT. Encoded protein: CASSPGGRADQPQHF.

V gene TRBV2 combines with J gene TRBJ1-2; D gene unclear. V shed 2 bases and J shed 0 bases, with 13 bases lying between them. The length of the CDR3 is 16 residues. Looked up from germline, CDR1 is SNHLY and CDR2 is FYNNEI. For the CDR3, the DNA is TGTGCCAGCAGTGAAAATATGGGCAGCGCTAACTATGGCTACACCTTC. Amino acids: CASSENMGSANYGYTF.

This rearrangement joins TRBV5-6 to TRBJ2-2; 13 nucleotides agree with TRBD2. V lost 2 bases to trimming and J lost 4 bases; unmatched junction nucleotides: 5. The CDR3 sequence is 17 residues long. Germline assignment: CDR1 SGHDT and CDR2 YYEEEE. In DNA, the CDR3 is TGTGCCAGCAGCTTACTAGCGGGAGGGCCGGTCACCGGGGAGCTGTTTTTT. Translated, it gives CASSLLAGGPVTGELFF.